A single sample is the source of the 26 T cell receptor beta chains below, sequenced in a study of shared clonotypes between healthy human individuals. Sequencing was performed with immunoSEQ multiplex PCR; in TCRdb, only in-frame clones are kept and a portion is missing. The repertoire includes a few million clones, 85% to 95% of them detected once, and 0.39% sits in the top ten. Material for sequencing was naive CD4+ T cells from PBMCs. The subset here: CD45RA+ positively selected. Every receptor here comes from a man aged 18 to 29 in good health. Some clones in this sample may be carry-over from other donors' samples.

Comments on this clone: The same CDR3 arises from other DNA sequences in this sample as well. The chain has TRBV5-1 and TRBJ1-2; D remains unclear. The CDR3 has 13 residues. Trimming removed 0 bases from V and 3 bases from J, with 6 bases in between. Germline CDR1 SGHRS, CDR2 YFSETQ. CDR3 DNA: TGCGCCAGCAGCTTGGTTGGAGACTATGGCTACACCTTC. This sequence encodes CASSLVGDYGYTF.

The chain is built from TRBV6-5 and TRBJ2-7; TRBD1 agrees at 11 bases. V shed 4 bases, J shed 2 bases, and the junction held 1 base outside the gene matches. Germline V gene data show CDR1 as MNHEY and CDR2 as SVGAGI. The CDR3 is 14 amino acids. CDR3 bases: TGTGCCAGCAGTTGGGGACAGGGGGCCTACGAGCAGTACTTC. Its translation: CASSWGQGAYEQYF.

The chain recombines TRBV7-3 with TRBJ2-1, with 9 nucleotides matching TRBD2. Germline V lookup: CDR1 SGHTA, CDR2 FQGTGA. The CDR3 is 18 amino acids. Germline trimming cut 0 bases from V and 8 bases from J; bases unmatched to any gene: 14. Here the CDR3 reads CASSLTRGSGRSGDEQFF. The CDR3 coding sequence is TGTGCCAGCAGCTTAACTCGCGGTAGCGGGAGATCAGGGGATGAGCAGTTCTTC.

The genes are TRBV11-2 and TRBJ2-5; 12 bases map to TRBD2. Germline CDR1 SGHAT, CDR2 FQNNGV. With V trimmed by 3 bases and J by 4 bases, 3 bases remained unmatched. The CDR3 totals 15 residues. CDR3 sequence (DNA): TGTGCCAGCAGCTTTCCGACTAGCGGGGGAGAGACCCAGTACTTC. Its protein product is CASSFPTSGGETQYF.

This chain links TRBV19 with TRBJ2-5; 10 nucleotides agree with TRBD2. The CDR3 runs to 15 residues. Germline loops: CDR1 LNHDA, CDR2 SQIVND (reference sequence). The V gene end was trimmed by 3 bases and the J gene end by 7 bases; junction bases not matched to a gene: 8. CDR3 residues: CASSMQLAGHGTQYF. In DNA form, the CDR3 reads TGTGCCAGTAGTATGCAACTAGCGGGGCACGGGACCCAGTACTTC.

This clone was counted between two and nine times. This chain joins TRBV15 and TRBJ1-1, with 10 bases lining up with TRBD1. The CDR3 spans 14 residues. The J segment lost 11 bases and the V segment lost 5 bases, leaving 11 bases of the junction unmatched. The germline V gene has CDR1 LNHNV and CDR2 YYDKDF (reference sequence). CDR3 region: CATSGPQGQGSAFF. The CDR3, as DNA: TGTGCCACCAGCGGACCGCAGGGACAGGGGTCGGCTTTCTTT.

V is TRBV19 and J is TRBJ1-3, with D hard to call. Trimming took off 7 bases at V and 0 bases at J, with 19 bases between the two ends. The CDR3 is 17 amino acids. Per the germline V gene, CDR1 is LNHDA and CDR2 is SQIVND (reference sequence). The CDR3 is CASTRVGPVRSGNTIYF. CDR3 DNA: TGTGCCAGTACGAGAGTAGGCCCGGTCCGCTCTGGAAACACCATATATTTT.

This clone has just one count. Other DNA variants within this sample encode the same CDR3. The V gene is TRBV20-1, the J gene TRBJ2-7; a possible D gene is TRBD2 (6 bases). The ends were cut back, 6 bases at V and 3 bases at J, with 9 bases in the middle. CDR3 size: 11 residues. Germline V gene lookup returns CDR1 DFQATT and CDR2 SNEGSKA (reference sequence). The CDR3 spells CSAAGGYEQYF. CDR3 DNA sequence: TGCAGTGCCGCCGGGGGCTACGAGCAGTACTTC.

The rearrangement joins TRBV6-1 to TRBJ1-4; D gene unclear. The V and J ends lost 2 bases and 5 bases respectively, with 9 bases between them. This CDR3 region has 14 residues. CDR1 and CDR2 from the germline V gene are MNHNS and SASEGT. Here the CDR3 reads CASSESNGNEKLFF. CDR3 DNA sequence: TGTGCCAGCAGTGAATCAAACGGGAATGAAAAACTGTTTTTT.

The chain has TRBV11-2 and TRBJ2-6; 9 bases fit TRBD1. With V trimmed by 4 bases and J by 3 bases, 10 bases remained unmatched. The CDR3 sequence is 18 residues long. CDR1 is SGHAT and CDR2 is FQNNGV in the germline V gene. CDR3 sequence: CASSSGQGRRVGANVLTF. The CDR3 DNA is TGTGCCAGCAGCTCGGGACAGGGAAGGCGGGTTGGGGCCAACGTCCTGACTTTC.

As for this clone: Different DNA sequences within this sample yield the same CDR3. In DNA form, the CDR3 reads TGTGCCAGCAGTTTACAGGGGCCTCGCTATGGCTACACCTTC. Encoded protein: CASSLQGPRYGYTF. V gene TRBV28 combines with J gene TRBJ1-2; TRBD1 might be the D (6 bases). CDR1 is MDHEN, CDR2 SYDVKM, per germline. V lost 2 bases and J 4 bases, leaving 11 bases between the germline ends. This CDR3 is 14 amino acids long.

The chain uses TRBV28 and TRBJ2-7; TRBD1 matches at 8 bases. This CDR3 spans 17 amino acids. Trimming removed 4 bases from V and 0 bases from J; junction bases left unmatched: 11. Germline CDR1 MDHEN, CDR2 SYDVKM. CDR3: CASSSPGGRALSYEQYF. CDR3 bases: TGTGCCAGCAGTTCCCCAGGGGGCCGGGCCCTCTCCTACGAGCAGTACTTC.

The genes are TRBV27 and TRBJ2-1, with 7 bases identical to TRBD2. The CDR3 totals 14 residues. Germline-derived CDR1 and CDR2 are MNHEY and SMNVEV (reference sequence). Trimming at V came to 7 bases and at J to 7 bases, leaving 10 bases not matched to a gene. The CDR3 coding sequence is TGTGCCAGCAAACGCTTTGGCGGGGGAAATGAGCAGTTCTTC. Protein: CASKRFGGGNEQFF.

The chain employs TRBV12-5 and TRBJ1-5, with D maybe TRBD1 (5 bases). V lost 6 bases and J lost 0, with 15 bases in between. From germline, CDR1 is LGHNT and CDR2 FRNRAP. The CDR3 has 16 amino acids. CDR3: CASGLRTPYSNQPQHF. DNA of the CDR3: TGTGCTAGTGGCCTTAGGACACCTTATAGCAATCAGCCCCAGCATTTT.

This chain connects TRBV28 to TRBJ2-2, with 8 nucleotides matching TRBD1. Germline loops: CDR1 MDHEN, CDR2 SYDVKM. The CDR3 has 19 amino acids. The V segment lost 7 bases and the J segment 3 bases; nucleotides outside the gene matches: 19. The CDR3: CASTKTLGGRGRDTGELFF. In nucleotides, the CDR3 is TGTGCCAGCACCAAAACCCTCGGAGGCAGGGGGCGGGACACCGGGGAGCTGTTTTTT.

The rearrangement uses TRBV28 and TRBJ2-1; D call uncertain. Per the germline V gene, CDR1 is MDHEN and CDR2 is SYDVKM. Trimming cost V 3 bases and J 7 bases, with 13 bases left between them. CDR3 size: 14 residues. The CDR3 DNA sequence: TGTGCCAGCAGTTTTTGGGGTAAGGGTAATGAGCAGTTCTTC. Translating it yields CASSFWGKGNEQFF.

The chain joins TRBV7-6 to TRBJ1-3; D is unclear. V dropped 1 base and J dropped 4 bases, with 17 bases sitting between them. Germline lookup yields CDR1 SGHVS and CDR2 FNYEAQ. This CDR3 has 17 amino acids. CDR3 sequence: CASSLGVRETPGNTIYF. CDR3 nucleotides: TGTGCCAGCAGCTTAGGTGTTCGGGAGACACCAGGAAACACCATATATTTT.

This clone is a singleton in its sample. The chain joins TRBV28 to TRBJ1-1; D ambiguous. This CDR3 region has 13 residues. Trimming took 6 bases from V and 1 from J, leaving 9 bases between them. Germline V CDR1 and CDR2: MDHEN, SYDVKM. The CDR3 DNA reads TGTGCCAGCAGGCCGACCGAGAACACTGAAGCTTTCTTT. It specifies CASRPTENTEAFF.

The gene calls are TRBV6-5 and TRBJ2-7; no clear D gene. Germline-derived CDR1 and CDR2 are MNHEY and SVGAGI. The V and J ends lost 0 bases and 2 bases respectively, with 11 bases between them. The CDR3 is 15 residues long. As DNA, the CDR3 is TGTGCCAGCAGTTACTCCGGACCGACCGCCTACGAGCAGTACTTC. Amino acids: CASSYSGPTAYEQYF.

The chain joins TRBV18 to TRBJ2-3; D possibly corresponds to TRBD1 (6 bases). Germline CDR1 and CDR2: KGHSH and LQKENI. The CDR3 sequence is 17 residues long. The V end was cut by 3 bases, the J end by 3 bases, with 19 bases between. Written as DNA, the CDR3 is TGTGCCAGCTCACCTGAGCGGTGGTACAGGGTAACAGATACGCAGTATTTT. Protein sequence: CASSPERWYRVTDTQYF.

This chain connects TRBV28 to TRBJ2-7, with 9 nucleotides matching TRBD1. V shed 4 bases and J 4 bases; nucleotides not matched to a gene: 8. The germline V gene has CDR1 MDHEN and CDR2 SYDVKM. This CDR3 spans 15 amino acids. This CDR3 reads CASSSRTGVNYEQYF. CDR3 DNA sequence: TGTGCCAGCAGTTCCAGGACAGGGGTGAATTACGAGCAGTACTTC. Filled out from reference TRBV28 and TRBJ2-7, the complete variable domain reads DVKVTQSSRYLVKRTGEKVFLECVQDMDHENMFWYRQDPGLGLRLIYFSYDVKMKEKGDIPEGYSVSREKKERFSLILESASTNQTSMYLCASSSRTGVNYEQYFGPGTRLTVT.

The chain carries TRBV7-2 and TRBJ2-7; no firm D call. The germline gives CDR1 SGHTA, CDR2 FQGNSA. This CDR3 region has 11 residues. The V and J ends lost 2 bases and 5 bases respectively, with 4 bases between them. CDR3 sequence (DNA): TGTGCCAGCAGCTTATACAACGAGCAGTACTTC. Translating gives CASSLYNEQYF.

The chain has TRBV25-1 and TRBJ2-1; no clear D gene. Trimming pared 6 bases from V and 8 bases from J, leaving 8 bases between. This CDR3 comprises 11 residues. From germline, CDR1 is MGHDK and CDR2 SYGVNS. Here the CDR3 reads CASRDWHEQFF. For the CDR3, the DNA is TGTGCCAGCAGGGATTGGCATGAGCAGTTCTTC.

DNA of the CDR3: TGTGCCAGCAGTACTACTGTTAGGACCGGGGAGCTGTTTTTT. Translating it yields CASSTTVRTGELFF. The chain combines TRBV28 with TRBJ2-2; D uncertain. The germline gives CDR1 MDHEN, CDR2 SYDVKM. V was pared by 5 bases and J by 5 bases, with 12 bases between. The CDR3 has 14 residues.

The V call is TRBV28, the J call TRBJ1-3; TRBD1 might be the D (6 bases). CDR3 size: 15 residues. V lost 2 bases, J lost 2 bases, and 10 bases lay in between. The germline V gene has CDR1 MDHEN and CDR2 SYDVKM. The CDR3 sequence is CASSLPGGAGNTIYF. The CDR3 DNA is TGTGCCAGCAGTTTACCGGGGGGCGCTGGAAACACCATATATTTT.

CDR3 sequence reads: CASTPGILGNEQYF. As DNA, the CDR3 is TGTGCCAGCACCCCCGGGATCCTTGGGAACGAGCAGTACTTC. The chain links TRBV7-6 to TRBJ2-7, with D perhaps TRBD2 (5 bases). The CDR3 runs to 14 residues. The germline V gene encodes CDR1 SGHVS and CDR2 FNYEAQ. The V gene lost 7 bases and the J gene lost 5 bases, with 18 bases spanning the gap. The full variable domain, its missing parts supplied by reference TRBV7-6 and TRBJ2-7, is GAGVSQSPRYKVTKRGQDVALRCDPISGHVSLYWYRQALGQGPEFLTYFNYEAQQDKSGLPNDRFSAERPEGSISTLTIQRTEQRDSAMYRCASTPGILGNEQYFGPGTRLTVT.